The clone carrying this T cell receptor beta chain was counted only a few times. From germline, CDR1 is SQVTM and CDR2 ANQGSEA. V dropped 1 base and J dropped 7 bases, with 20 bases sitting between them. This CDR3 comprises 15 residues. The entry originates in a study of naive and memory T cell subsets. The beta constant-region primer was an equimolar mix of two oligonucleotides covering TRBC1 and TRBC2. TCRdb reprocessed the UMI-ligation and nested PCR reads with MiXCR, giving one entry per CDR3 protein. The data hold roughly 91,000 distinct CDR3 sequences, with less than 15% observed a single time. The sequencing sample was made of central memory CD4+ T cells from blood. This rearrangement joins TRBV29-1 to TRBJ2-7; perhaps TRBD2 as D (6 bases). The receptor was isolated from a human donor in good health. The chain's CDR3 is CSVEVGGAKGGEQYF. Here the CDR3 DNA reads TGCAGCGTTGAAGTGGGGGGAGCCAAGGGCGGTGAGCAGTACTTC.